A selection of T cell receptor beta chains follows, all from one sample in a study of blood T cell repertoires in COVID-19. TCRdb's table, derived via immunoSEQ multiplex PCR, lists solely in-frame clones and lacks some. The sample records roughly 97,000 clones, 91% being singletons. Sequencing was performed on peripheral blood. Receptors were obtained from a human donor in a cohort sampled during active COVID-19. Both conserved end residues are part of each CDR3. The D gene is left open where the match is weak. Some rows mark clone size as missing; the rest say once, few, many or name a class of expanded clone.

>TRBJ2-1|NA|TRBV10-2|NA
TGCGCCAGCAGAGGACACTCCTACAATGAGCAGTTCTTC
CASRGHSYNEQFF
>TRBJ2-7|NA|TRBV28|NA
TGTGCCAGTGAGCTGAGGGCCCCTCTCGCCGAGCAGTACTTC
CASELRAPLAEQYF
>TRBJ1-1|NA|TRBV7-9|NA
TGTGCCAGCAGCTCGACCGGCGGGTTAGGGAACACTGAAGCTTTCTTT
CASSSTGGLGNTEAFF
>TRBJ1-2|TRBD1|TRBV7-6|NA
TGTGCCAGCAGCCGAGGGGGGACAGGGGCTGATGGCTACACCTTC
CASSRGGTGADGYTF
>TRBJ1-6|TRBD1|TRBV5-1|NA
TGCGCCAGCAGGGGGACAGGGGATCATAATTCACCCCTCCACTTT
CASRGTGDHNSPLHF
>TRBJ1-2|NA|TRBV19|NA
TGTGCCAGTAGCGGGAGCCTCAATGGCTACACCTTC
CASSGSLNGYTF
>TRBJ2-5|NA|TRBV6-5|NA
TGTGCCAGCAGTTACTCCGGACAAATCCACCAAGAGACCCAGTACTTC
CASSYSGQIHQETQYF
>TRBJ1-3|NA|TRBV7-9|once
TGTGCCAGCAGCGAAGGAGTAACTGGAAACACCATATATTTT
CASSEGVTGNTIYF
>TRBJ2-3|TRBD2|TRBV27|NA
TGTGCCAGCAGCGAGGGACTAGCGGGAGGTGGGGTTAGCACAGATACGCAGTATTTT
CASSEGLAGGGVSTDTQYF
>TRBJ2-7|NA|TRBV28|NA
TGTGCCAGCAGTGACGACAGGTACGAGCAGTACTTC
CASSDDRYEQYF
>TRBJ2-1|NA|TRBV5-8|NA
TGTGCCAGCAGCTTGACGGGGGGCTCTTACAATGAGCAGTTCTTC
CASSLTGGSYNEQFF
>TRBJ1-3|NA|TRBV5-1|NA
TGCGCCAGCAGCGCAATAGGAGGTTCTGGAAACACCATATATTTT
CASSAIGGSGNTIYF
>TRBJ1-4|TRBD1|TRBV3-1/TRBV3-2|NA
TGTGCCAGCAGCCTTGACAGGGGAAATGAAAAACTGTTTTTT
CASSLDRGNEKLFF
>TRBJ2-1|NA|TRBV13|NA
TGTGCCAGCAGCTTAAACCTAGACTACAATGAGCAGTTCTTC
CASSLNLDYNEQFF
>TRBJ1-2|TRBD1|TRBV14|NA
TGTGCCAGCAGCGAAAGTACGGGGACAGGGCGGTATGGCTACACCTTC
CASSESTGTGRYGYTF
>TRBJ2-1|NA|TRBV6-2/TRBV6-3|NA
TGTGCCAGCAGTTACTCATGGGGGCCCAAAGAGCAGTTCTTC
CASSYSWGPKEQFF
>TRBJ1-1|NA|TRBV5-4|NA
TGTGCCAGCAGCTTGCCCCCTAACACTGAAGCTTTCTTT
CASSLPPNTEAFF
>TRBJ2-7|TRBD1|TRBV5-4|once
TGTGCCAGCAGCTTGTTGGCTGGGACAGTAGGCCACGAGCAGTACTTC
CASSLLAGTVGHEQYF
>TRBJ2-1|NA|TRBV7-3|once
TGTGCCAGCAGCTTGCAGGGGAGCTCCTACAATGAGCAGTTCTTC
CASSLQGSSYNEQFF
>TRBJ2-4|NA|TRBV6-2/TRBV6-3|NA
TGTGCCAGCAGTTACGGTACAGGCGGTTCCAAAAACATTCAGTACTTC
CASSYGTGGSKNIQYF
>TRBJ1-1|NA|TRBV6-2/TRBV6-3|NA
TGTGCCAGCAGTTACCCACACCCCGAAGCTTTCTTT
CASSYPHPEAFF
>TRBJ1-2|NA|TRBV13|NA
TGTGCCAGCAGTTTATACCGCGGGGAATCCTATGGCTACACCTTC
CASSLYRGESYGYTF
>TRBJ2-3|TRBD2|TRBV7-8|NA
TGTGCCAGCAGCTTTAGCGGGCCTCGCACAGATACGCAGTATTTT
CASSFSGPRTDTQYF
>TRBJ2-3|NA|TRBV3-1/TRBV3-2|NA
TGTGCCAGCAGCCAAGATTCGCGGGTGCCCCGCACAGATACGCAGTATTTT
CASSQDSRVPRTDTQYF
>TRBJ2-6|NA|TRBV28|once
TGTGCCAGCAAACCTGGGGCGTCTGGGGCCAACGTCCTGACTTTC
CASKPGASGANVLTF
>TRBJ2-5|NA|TRBV5-4|NA
TGTGCCAGCAGCTTGAATCTTGAAGAGACCCAGTACTTC
CASSLNLEETQYF
>TRBJ2-7|TRBD1|TRBV9|NA
TGTGCCAGCAGCGCACAGGGACAGGGAAGCGAGCAGTACTTC
CASSAQGQGSEQYF
>TRBJ2-2|NA|TRBV7-8|NA
TGTGCCAGCAGCTTAGCGGGAGAACATTTCGGGGAGCTGTTTTTT
CASSLAGEHFGELFF
>TRBJ2-2|NA|TRBV5-1|NA
TGCGCCAGCAGCTTGGCCGGGACACGGCACCCCGGGGAGCTGTTTTTT
CASSLAGTRHPGELFF
>TRBJ1-2|TRBD1|TRBV7-6|few
TGTGCCAGCAGCCCAGGGACAGTCGGATATGGCTACACCTTC
CASSPGTVGYGYTF
>TRBJ2-7|NA|TRBV27|once
TGTGCCAGCTCTGAGGAAGGAGAGCAGTACTTC
CASSEEGEQYF
>TRBJ1-2|TRBD1|TRBV2|once
TGTGCCAGTGGGACAGTCTCTAACTATGGCTACACCTTC
CASGTVSNYGYTF
>TRBJ2-1|NA|TRBV11-3|NA
TGTGCCAGCAGCTTAGATGGGACTCCTGAGGATGAGCAGTTCTTC
CASSLDGTPEDEQFF
>TRBJ2-5|NA|TRBV10-3|once
TGTGCCATCAGTGAGCGGGGGGCTCAAGAGACCCAGTACTTC
CAISERGAQETQYF
>TRBJ1-4|NA|TRBV12-3/TRBV12-4|once
TGTGCCAGCAGTCTACAAGAGGAAGAAAAACTGTTTTTT
CASSLQEEEKLFF
>TRBJ2-1|NA|TRBV11-2|once
TGTGCCAGCAGCTTGATTTCAGGCAATGAGCAGTTCTTC
CASSLISGNEQFF
>TRBJ1-1|NA|TRBV14|NA
TGTGCCAGCAGCCAAGATACGGGGGGACTGAACACTGAAGCTTTCTTT
CASSQDTGGLNTEAFF
>TRBJ2-3|NA|TRBV5-1|NA
TGCGCCAGCAGCTTGGTGCCCGAGTGGGATACGCAGTATTTT
CASSLVPEWDTQYF
>TRBJ2-3|NA|TRBV10-2|NA
TGCGCCAGCGCCCTATCCACAGATACGCAGTATTTT
CASALSTDTQYF
>TRBJ2-3|NA|TRBV27|NA
TGTGCCAGCAGTGGGGCTAGCACAGATACGCAGTATTTT
CASSGASTDTQYF
>TRBJ2-7|TRBD1|TRBV19|NA
TGTGCCAGTACTCACGATTTGGGGCAGGGGGTTTACGAGCAGTACTTC
CASTHDLGQGVYEQYF
>TRBJ1-1|TRBD1|TRBV5-4|NA
TGTGCCAGCAGCGTGAGCGGGACAGGGGACACTGAAGCTTTCTTT
CASSVSGTGDTEAFF
>TRBJ2-1|TRBD2|TRBV28|NA
TGTGCCAGCAATAGCGGGAATTCCTACAATGAGCAGTTCTTC
CASNSGNSYNEQFF
>TRBJ1-6|NA|TRBV27|NA
TGTGCCAGCCAGGGCTCGGGTTCACCCCTCCACTTT
CASQGSGSPLHF
>TRBJ1-5|TRBD1|TRBV6-2/TRBV6-3|NA
TGTGCCAGCAGTTACCCTTCGGGACAGGGGGCGGTTCAGCCCCAGCATTTT
CASSYPSGQGAVQPQHF
>TRBJ2-5|TRBD1|TRBV4-1|NA
TGCGCCAGCAGCCGGGGACAGATATATCAAGAGACCCAGTACTTC
CASSRGQIYQETQYF
>TRBJ1-2|NA|TRBV7-3|NA
TGTGCCAGCAGCCCTGACGGGGGAAACTATGGCTACACCTTC
CASSPDGGNYGYTF
>TRBJ1-6|NA|TRBV19|NA
TGTGCCACCTCGCGGGGGGTGAGCTCCTATAATTCACCCCTCCACTTT
CATSRGVSSYNSPLHF
>TRBJ2-1|NA|TRBV14|NA
TGTGCCAGCAGCCGTTCCTCGGGGGTTTACAATGAGCAGTTCTTC
CASSRSSGVYNEQFF